One and the same sample provided the 29 T cell receptor beta chains below, sequenced in a study of cytotoxic CD8 clonotypes in ibrutinib-treated CLL. Sequenced by immunoSEQ multiplex PCR; TCRdb stores in-frame clones only, minus some. The sample lists around 310,000 clones, approximately 80% occurring once. The sequenced sample was PBMCs, obtained before ibrutinib treatment. The receptors originated from a human donor with chronic lymphocytic leukemia.

The genes are TRBV6-5 and TRBJ1-3, with D unresolved. The CDR3 covers 15 residues. CDR1 MNHEY and CDR2 SVGAGI come from the germline V gene. Trimming pared 5 bases from V and 1 base from J, leaving 12 bases between. CDR3 loop: CASSAKRESGNTIYF. CDR3 in DNA: TGTGCCAGCAGTGCGAAACGGGAGTCTGGAAACACCATATATTTT.

This rearrangement joins TRBV9 to TRBJ2-7; D possibly matches TRBD1 or TRBD2 (5 bases each). Looked up from germline, CDR1 is SGDLS and CDR2 is YYNGEE. CDR3 length: 14 residues. Trimming cost V 4 bases and J 2 bases, with 13 bases left between them. CDR3 nucleotide sequence: TGTGCCAGCAGCCCCACAGGAGGCCCCTACGAGCAGTACTTC. This gives the protein CASSPTGGPYEQYF. The full variable domain, rest sourced from reference TRBV9 and TRBJ2-7, is DSGVTQTPKHLITATGQRVTLRCSPRSGDLSVYWYQQSLDQGLQFLIQYYNGEERAKGNILERFSAQQFPDLHSELNLSSLELGDSALYFCASSPTGGPYEQYFGPGTRLTVT.

As concerns this clone: The junction departs from the called germline gene at one end, perhaps through a read error. The rearrangement joins TRBV4-3 to TRBJ2-1; D possibly corresponds to TRBD1 (6 bases). Germline V CDR1 and CDR2: LGHNA, YSLEER. The CDR3 covers 18 residues. The DNA for the CDR3 is TGCGCCAGCAGTCAAGGGCGGGTGGTAGGGGGCTCCTACAATGAGCAGTTCTTC. Translating gives CASSQGRVVGGSYNEQFF.

This clone appeared a single time. The V and J genes are TRBV10-1 and TRBJ1-1; D uncertain. Germline CDR1 reads WNHNN; CDR2 reads SYGVQD (reference sequence). V was clipped by 4 bases and J by 0 bases, with 6 bases between them. This CDR3 contains 13 residues. CDR3 region: CASSVGVNTEAFF. The CDR3 DNA sequence: TGCGCCAGCAGTGTTGGGGTGAACACTGAAGCTTTCTTT.

The gene calls are TRBV7-2 and TRBJ2-1; unclear D gene. V was shortened by 5 bases and J by 6 bases, with 5 bases between the two germline ends. This CDR3 contains 11 residues. Per the germline V gene, CDR1 is SGHTA and CDR2 is FQGNSA. As DNA, the CDR3 is TGTGCCAGCAGCGTACTCAATGAGCAGTTCTTC. It translates to CASSVLNEQFF.

The chain carries TRBV6-1 and TRBJ1-3; D is uncertain. V dropped 7 bases and J dropped 0 bases, with 4 bases sitting between them. The CDR3 sequence is 12 residues long. CDR1 MNHNS and CDR2 SASEGT come from the germline V gene. The CDR3 DNA reads TGTGCCAGCAACGACTCTGGAAACACCATATATTTT. This encodes CASNDSGNTIYF.

Details on this clone: The junction and the germline gene differ at one end; a read error may be behind it. The chain has TRBV4-3 and TRBJ2-5; the match to TRBD2 covers 7 bases. Germline V lookup: CDR1 LGHNA, CDR2 YSLEER. The CDR3 spans 19 residues. The CDR3 sequence is CASGQDVPIGGTTQETQYF. Here the CDR3 DNA reads TGCGCCAGCGGCCAAGATGTCCCAATCGGCGGGACTACACAAGAGACCCAGTACTTC.

V usage is TRBV7-2 and J usage is TRBJ2-1; TRBD2 matches at 9 bases. This CDR3 spans 19 amino acids. V shed 2 bases, J shed 3 bases, and the junction held 14 bases outside the gene matches. Looked up from germline, CDR1 is SGHTA and CDR2 is FQGNSA. CDR3 sequence: CASSLLWREGLIYYNEQFF. Here the CDR3 DNA reads TGTGCCAGCAGCTTATTATGGCGGGAGGGCCTAATTTACTACAATGAGCAGTTCTTC.

The V gene is TRBV6-5, the J gene TRBJ1-5; 7 nucleotides match TRBD1. V shed 4 bases, J shed 4 bases, and the junction held 4 bases outside the gene matches. The CDR3 is made up of 14 amino acids. The germline V gene encodes CDR1 MNHEY and CDR2 SVGAGI. This chain's CDR3 is CASSSGQPNQPQHF. Here the CDR3 DNA reads TGTGCCAGCAGTTCGGGACAGCCTAATCAGCCCCAGCATTTT.

The chain employs TRBV28 and TRBJ2-3; no clear D. V was clipped by 4 bases and J by 4 bases, with 15 bases between them. The germline V gene has CDR1 MDHEN and CDR2 SYDVKM. This CDR3 is built from 15 residues. CDR3 in DNA: TGTGCCAGCAGTTCTCTGGACCAGACCCCAGATACGCAGTATTTT. Protein sequence: CASSSLDQTPDTQYF.

The chain is built from TRBV6-5 and TRBJ2-5; unclear D gene. Trimming cost V 6 bases and J 5 bases, with 16 bases left between them. Germline CDR1 is MNHEY and CDR2 is SVGAGI. The CDR3 loop spans 14 amino acids. The CDR3 here is CASSPSAGWETQYF. DNA of the CDR3: TGTGCCAGCAGCCCCTCGGCAGGTTGGGAGACCCAGTACTTC.

This clone was seen only a few times. This chain connects TRBV5-1 to TRBJ2-3; 9 bases are a match to TRBD1. The germline gives CDR1 SGHRS, CDR2 YFSETQ. V dropped 3 bases and J dropped 0; count of bases not matched to a gene: 8. CDR3 size: 17 residues. The CDR3 nucleotides are TGCGCCAGCAGCTCTCTAGGGACAGGGCCTAGCACAGATACGCAGTATTTT. Its protein product is CASSSLGTGPSTDTQYF.

The chain uses TRBV5-1 and TRBJ1-1; D may be TRBD1 (5 bases). V gave up 4 bases and J gave up 4 bases, with 11 bases separating them. The germline gives CDR1 SGHRS, CDR2 YFSETQ. This CDR3 contains 13 residues. The CDR3 spells CASSPGTGTEAFF. The CDR3 DNA reads TGCGCCAGCAGCCCGGGGACTGGCACTGAAGCTTTCTTT.

The chain combines TRBV28 with TRBJ2-5; perhaps D is TRBD1 or TRBD2 (7 bases each). V shed 4 bases and J shed 2 bases, with 17 bases lying between them. The CDR3 is made up of 16 amino acids. Germline V gene sequence: CDR1 MDHEN, CDR2 SYDVKM. This chain's CDR3 is CASSSAGRGGQETQYF. The CDR3 DNA sequence: TGTGCCAGCAGTTCCGCCGGCAGGGGGGGACAAGAGACCCAGTACTTC.

The genes are TRBV9 and TRBJ2-3, with D perhaps being TRBD1 or TRBD2 (5 bases each). Germline CDR1 and CDR2: SGDLS and YYNGEE. The ends were cut back, 4 bases at V and 0 bases at J, with 12 bases in the middle. The CDR3 spans 15 residues. The CDR3 region is CASSPWGGSTDTQYF. The CDR3 DNA is TGTGCCAGCAGCCCCTGGGGCGGGAGCACAGATACGCAGTATTTT.

The chain recombines TRBV5-1 with TRBJ2-3, with D possibly being TRBD1 (5 bases). Looked up from germline, CDR1 is SGHRS and CDR2 is YFSETQ. The CDR3 runs 14 residues. Trimming shortened V by 4 bases and J by 1 base, and 10 bases separated the two germline ends. The CDR3 is CASSPDTGTDTQYF. The CDR3 nucleotides are TGCGCCAGCAGCCCGGACACCGGCACAGATACGCAGTATTTT.

CDR3 residues: CASSQPGQGHYGYTF. The CDR3 DNA is TGCGCCAGCAGCCAACCGGGACAGGGGCACTATGGCTACACCTTC. The J gene is TRBJ1-2, the V gene TRBV4-1; the match to TRBD1 covers 10 bases. V dropped 2 bases and J dropped 3; count of bases not matched to a gene: 3. CDR3 size: 15 residues. CDR1 MGHRA and CDR2 YSYEKL come from the germline V gene.

The rearrangement uses TRBV2 and TRBJ1-2, with 7 bases that match TRBD1. V trimming: 3 bases; J trimming: 2 bases; junction bases outside the gene matches: 0. Germline lookup yields CDR1 SNHLY and CDR2 FYNNEI. The length of the CDR3 is 13 residues. The CDR3 reads CASSEDRNYGYTF. CDR3 coding DNA: TGTGCCAGCAGTGAGGACAGGAACTATGGCTACACCTTC.

V usage is TRBV4-3 and J usage is TRBJ2-1; 7 bases line up with TRBD1. With V trimmed by 3 bases and J by 2 bases, 4 bases remained unmatched. The CDR3 extends over 15 amino acids. Germline lookup yields CDR1 LGHNA and CDR2 YSLEER. CDR3 sequence reads: CASSHETGPYNEQFF. CDR3 in DNA: TGCGCCAGCAGCCACGAGACAGGGCCCTACAATGAGCAGTTCTTC.

The gene calls are TRBV10-3 and TRBJ1-1, with a weak D call TRBD1 (5 bases). Germline CDR1 reads ENHRY; CDR2 reads SYGVKD. V was pared by 0 bases and J by 6 bases, with 11 bases between. The CDR3 totals 14 residues. CDR3 sequence reads: CAISESRRTPEAFF. The CDR3 nucleotides are TGTGCCATCAGTGAGTCTCGTCGGACACCTGAAGCTTTCTTT.

This sequence joins TRBV7-2 and TRBJ2-1; TRBD2 aligns across 8 bases. The CDR3 spans 14 residues. J gave up 7 bases and V 5 bases, and 7 bases lay outside the gene matches. Per the germline V gene, CDR1 is SGHTA and CDR2 is FQGNSA. CDR3 sequence reads: CASSASSSGNEQFF. CDR3 coding DNA: TGTGCCAGCAGCGCATCCTCTAGCGGGAATGAGCAGTTCTTC. The whole variable domain, remainder taken from reference TRBV7-2 and TRBJ2-1, is GAGVSQSPSNKVTEKGKDVELRCDPISGHTALYWYRQSLGQGLEFLIYFQGNSAPDKSGLPSDRFSAERTGGSVSTLTIQRTQQEDSAVYLCASSASSSGNEQFFGPGTRLTVL.

The J gene is TRBJ2-7, the V gene TRBV5-1; 7 bases line up with TRBD2. The germline V gene has CDR1 SGHRS and CDR2 YFSETQ. The CDR3 has 13 amino acids. V gave up 8 bases and J gave up 6 bases; unmatched junction bases: 11. CDR3 in amino acids: CASRAGVYGEQYF. The DNA of the CDR3 is TGCGCCAGTAGGGCGGGAGTGTATGGCGAGCAGTACTTC.

With regard to this clone: Other DNA sequences within the sample encode an identical CDR3. The chain links TRBV11-3 to TRBJ1-1; no clear D gene. Trimming took 1 base from V and 0 from J, leaving 3 bases between them. This CDR3 region has 13 residues. Germline assignment: CDR1 SGHNT and CDR2 YENEEA. In DNA form, the CDR3 reads TGTGCCAGCAGCTTAGGTCTGAACACTGAAGCTTTCTTT. Translated, it gives CASSLGLNTEAFF.

The chain employs TRBV5-1 and TRBJ2-1; 10 bases are a match to TRBD2. Germline CDR1 reads SGHRS; CDR2 reads YFSETQ. The CDR3 loop spans 17 amino acids. Unmatched junction bases numbered 7, after V lost 4 bases and J lost 0 bases. The CDR3 nucleotides read TGCGCCAGCAGCACCGCGTCTAGCGGGAGCTCCTACAATGAGCAGTTCTTC. Its protein product is CASSTASSGSSYNEQFF. Looking up the rest from reference TRBV5-1 and TRBJ2-1 gives the full variable domain: KAGVTQTPRYLIKTRGQQVTLSCSPISGHRSVSWYQQTPGQGLQFLFEYFSETQRNKGNFPGRFSGRQFSNSRSEMNVSTLELGDSALYLCASSTASSGSSYNEQFFGPGTRLTVL.

The V and J genes are TRBV7-2 and TRBJ2-5, with 8 positions matching TRBD1. With V trimmed by 8 bases and J by 5 bases, 19 bases remained unmatched. The germline CDR1 and CDR2 sequences are SGHTA and FQGNSA. There are 17 residues in the CDR3. The CDR3 here is CASAIMEPQTGDETQYF. The DNA for the CDR3 is TGTGCCAGCGCTATAATGGAGCCACAGACAGGGGATGAGACCCAGTACTTC.

This chain uses TRBV2 with TRBJ1-1; 7 bases agree with TRBD1. CDR3 length: 14 amino acids. Germline CDR1 reads SNHLY; CDR2 reads FYNNEI. J lost 5 bases, V lost 6 bases, and 9 bases had no gene match. CDR3 bases: TGTGCCAGCAGGACGACAGGGTACGGGACTGAAGCTTTCTTT. This sequence encodes CASRTTGYGTEAFF.

A note on this clone: Other DNA sequences within the sample encode an identical CDR3. The rearrangement joins TRBV30 to TRBJ2-3, with D maybe TRBD2 (6 bases). The ends were cut back, 1 base at V and 0 bases at J, with 8 bases in the middle. Germline CDR1 and CDR2: GTSNPN and SVGIG (reference sequence). The CDR3 runs to 14 residues. The CDR3 protein is CAWSGGGSTDTQYF. CDR3 DNA sequence: TGTGCCTGGAGTGGGGGAGGTAGCACAGATACGCAGTATTTT.

The chain carries TRBV19 and TRBJ1-5; tentative D call: TRBD1 (6 bases). Germline CDR1 and CDR2: LNHDA and SQIVND (reference sequence). V lost 5 bases and J 4 bases, leaving 9 bases between the germline ends. The CDR3 has 13 amino acids. The CDR3 bases are TGTGCCAGTAGTTCACAGGGAAATCAGCCCCAGCATTTT. Protein product: CASSSQGNQPQHF.

The V call is TRBV4-1, the J call TRBJ1-1; TRBD1 might be the D (5 bases). The germline CDR1 and CDR2 sequences are MGHRA and YSYEKL. Trimming cost V 7 bases and J 4 bases, with 19 bases left between them. The CDR3 has 15 amino acids. In DNA, the CDR3 is TGCGCCAGCAACTATGGTTCTGACAGCGGCACTGAAGCTTTCTTT. It yields the protein CASNYGSDSGTEAFF.